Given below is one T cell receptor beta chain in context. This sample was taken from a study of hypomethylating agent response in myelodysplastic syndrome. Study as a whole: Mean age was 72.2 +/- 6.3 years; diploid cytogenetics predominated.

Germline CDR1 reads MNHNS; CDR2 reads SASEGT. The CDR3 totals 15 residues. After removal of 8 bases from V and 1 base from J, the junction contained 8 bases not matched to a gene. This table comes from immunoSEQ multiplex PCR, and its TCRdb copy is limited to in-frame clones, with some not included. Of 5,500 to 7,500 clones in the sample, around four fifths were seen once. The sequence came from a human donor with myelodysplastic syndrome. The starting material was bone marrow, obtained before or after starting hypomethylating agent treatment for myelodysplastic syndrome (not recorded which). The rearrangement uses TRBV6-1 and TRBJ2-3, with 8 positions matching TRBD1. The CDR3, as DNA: TGTGCCAGCGCCACGGGGACAGGCGGCACAGATACGCAGTATTTT. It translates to CASATGTGGTDTQYF.